At least ten counts were recorded for the clone carrying this TCR beta chain. Antigen specificity is unknown. These data are taken from a study of T cells in Graves' hyperthyroidism and ophthalmopathy. Study results and limitations: Within blood appeared most thyroid clonotypes that had expanded above 0.001.

Amplification yielded TCR beta CDR3 regions, with RNA transcripts as the source. Using the HTBI primer set, a first-round RT-PCR was run on the TCR CDR3. In TCRdb, the multiplex PCR reads were re-called with MiXCR into one record per CDR3 protein. Of 660,000 or so distinct CDR3 sequences in the sample, about a fifth were seen once. Among ophthalmopathy patients, the Clinical Activity Score reached at least 3, the NOSPECS grade reached at least 4, and duration remained under 3 months. The germline gives CDR1 DFQATT, CDR2 SNEGSKA (reference sequence). There are 17 residues in the CDR3. V shed 8 bases and J shed 0 bases, with 23 bases lying between them.

The sequence derives from a young man with Graves' ophthalmopathy. This rearrangement joins TRBV20-1 to TRBJ2-1, with D tentatively TRBD2 (6 bases). Source material: blood. CDR3 region: CSPREMEGPSSYNEQFF. The DNA of the CDR3 is TGCAGTCCCCGCGAGATGGAGGGCCCTAGCTCCTACAATGAGCAGTTCTTC.